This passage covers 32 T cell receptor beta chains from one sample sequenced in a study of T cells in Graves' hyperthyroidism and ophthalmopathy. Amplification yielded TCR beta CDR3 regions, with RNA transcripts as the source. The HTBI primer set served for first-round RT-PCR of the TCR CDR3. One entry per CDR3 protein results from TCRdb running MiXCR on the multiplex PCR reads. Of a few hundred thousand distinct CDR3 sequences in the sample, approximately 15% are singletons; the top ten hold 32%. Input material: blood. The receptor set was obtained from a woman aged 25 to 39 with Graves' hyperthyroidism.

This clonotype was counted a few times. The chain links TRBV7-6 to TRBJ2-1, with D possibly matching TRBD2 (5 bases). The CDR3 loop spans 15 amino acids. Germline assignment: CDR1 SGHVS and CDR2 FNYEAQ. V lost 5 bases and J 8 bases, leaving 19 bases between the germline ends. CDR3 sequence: CASSPSLGGLDEQFF. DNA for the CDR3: TGTGCCAGCAGCCCCAGCCTTGGAGGCCTCGATGAGCAGTTCTTC.

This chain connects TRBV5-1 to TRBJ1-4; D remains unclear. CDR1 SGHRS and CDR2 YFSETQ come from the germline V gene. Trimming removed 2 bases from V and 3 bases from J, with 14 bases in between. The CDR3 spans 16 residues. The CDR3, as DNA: TGCGCCAGCAGCTTACTGGGGATGGGTTCTAATGAAAAACTGTTTTTT. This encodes CASSLLGMGSNEKLFF.

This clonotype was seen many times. This chain's CDR3 is CASSYGRVAGGETQYF. In DNA form, the CDR3 reads TGCGCCAGCAGCTATGGGCGCGTAGCGGGTGGAGAGACCCAGTACTTC. V and J are TRBV5-1 and TRBJ2-5; the match to TRBD2 covers 7 bases. Germline CDR1 is SGHRS and CDR2 is YFSETQ. The V segment lost 3 bases and the J segment 4 bases; nucleotides outside the gene matches: 12. The CDR3 runs to 16 residues.

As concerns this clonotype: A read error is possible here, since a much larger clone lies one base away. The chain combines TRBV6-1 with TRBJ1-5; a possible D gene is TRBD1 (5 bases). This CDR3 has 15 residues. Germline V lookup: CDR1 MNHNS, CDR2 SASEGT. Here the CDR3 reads CASNEGQGGGQPQHF. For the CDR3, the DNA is TGTGCCAGCAATGAAGGTCAGGGTGGGGGGCAGCCCCAGCATTTT.

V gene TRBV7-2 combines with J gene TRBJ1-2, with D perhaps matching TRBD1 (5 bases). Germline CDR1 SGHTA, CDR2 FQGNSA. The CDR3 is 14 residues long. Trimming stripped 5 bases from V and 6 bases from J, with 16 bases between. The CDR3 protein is CASSPAGGSDGYTF. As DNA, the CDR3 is TGTGCCAGCAGCCCTGCGGGGGGTTCGGATGGCTACACCTTC.

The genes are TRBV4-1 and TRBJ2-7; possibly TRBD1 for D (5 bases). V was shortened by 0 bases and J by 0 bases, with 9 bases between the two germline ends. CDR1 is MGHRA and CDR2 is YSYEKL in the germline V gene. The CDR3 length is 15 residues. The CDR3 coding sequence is TGCGCCAGCAGCCAAGAGGGGCACAGCTCCTACGAGCAGTACTTC. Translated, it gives CASSQEGHSSYEQYF.

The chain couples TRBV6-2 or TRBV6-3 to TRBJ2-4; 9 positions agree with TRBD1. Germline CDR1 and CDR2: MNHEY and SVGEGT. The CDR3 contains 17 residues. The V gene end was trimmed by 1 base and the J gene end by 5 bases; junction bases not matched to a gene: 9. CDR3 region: CASSYWGQGIGENIQYF. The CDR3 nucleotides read TGTGCCAGCAGTTACTGGGGACAGGGAATCGGTGAAAACATTCAGTACTTC.

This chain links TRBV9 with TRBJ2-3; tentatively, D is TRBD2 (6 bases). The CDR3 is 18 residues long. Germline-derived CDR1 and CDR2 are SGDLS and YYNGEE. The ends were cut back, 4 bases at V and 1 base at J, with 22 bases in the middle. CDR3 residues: CASSPWGEDRDGTDTQYF. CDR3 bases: TGTGCCAGCAGCCCCTGGGGGGAAGATCGTGATGGCACAGATACGCAGTATTTT.

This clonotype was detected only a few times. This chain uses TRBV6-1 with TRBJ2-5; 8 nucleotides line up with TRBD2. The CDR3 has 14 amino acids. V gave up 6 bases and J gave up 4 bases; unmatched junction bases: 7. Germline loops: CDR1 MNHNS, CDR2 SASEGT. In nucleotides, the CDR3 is TGTGCCAGCAGCCCCACGGGGGGGGGAGAGACCCAGTACTTC. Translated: CASSPTGGGETQYF.

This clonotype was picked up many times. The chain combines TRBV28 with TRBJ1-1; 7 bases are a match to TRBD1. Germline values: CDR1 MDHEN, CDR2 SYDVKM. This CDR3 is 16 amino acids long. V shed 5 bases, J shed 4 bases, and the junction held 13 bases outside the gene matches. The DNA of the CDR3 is TGTGCCAGCAGTCCGTCCCTAGGGGGCGGGGGCACTGAAGCTTTCTTT. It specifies CASSPSLGGGGTEAFF.

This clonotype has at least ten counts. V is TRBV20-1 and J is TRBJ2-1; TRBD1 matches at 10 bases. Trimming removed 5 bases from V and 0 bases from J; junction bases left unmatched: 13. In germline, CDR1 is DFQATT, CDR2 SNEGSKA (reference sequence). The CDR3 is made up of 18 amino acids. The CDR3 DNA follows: TGCAGTGCTTGGGACAGGGGAGTAGTAGGGGCCTCCTACAATGAGCAGTTCTTC. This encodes CSAWDRGVVGASYNEQFF.

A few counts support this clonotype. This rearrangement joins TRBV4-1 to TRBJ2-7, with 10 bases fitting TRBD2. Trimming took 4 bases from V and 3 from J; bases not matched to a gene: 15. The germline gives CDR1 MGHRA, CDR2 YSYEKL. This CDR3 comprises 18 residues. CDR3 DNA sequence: TGCGCCAGCAGCCTCGGTCCCCCCTTAATAGCGGGAGGCTACGAGCAGTACTTC. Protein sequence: CASSLGPPLIAGGYEQYF.

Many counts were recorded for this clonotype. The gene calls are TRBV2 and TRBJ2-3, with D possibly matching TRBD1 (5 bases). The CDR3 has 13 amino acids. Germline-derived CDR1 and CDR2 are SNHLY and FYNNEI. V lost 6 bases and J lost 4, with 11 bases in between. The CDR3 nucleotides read TGTGCCAGCAGGCAGGGTAGGGCAGATACGCAGTATTTT. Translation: CASRQGRADTQYF.

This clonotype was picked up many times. The chain's CDR3 is CASSLIGDRAGEQYF. In DNA, the CDR3 is TGTGCCAGCAGTTTAATTGGGGACAGGGCTGGCGAGCAGTACTTC. The chain employs TRBV28 and TRBJ2-7; TRBD1 aligns across 9 bases. Germline V gene data show CDR1 as MDHEN and CDR2 as SYDVKM. The J segment lost 6 bases and the V segment lost 2 bases, leaving 8 bases of the junction unmatched. The CDR3 has 15 residues. The entire variable domain, with the rest obtained from reference TRBV28 and TRBJ2-7, is as follows: DVKVTQSSRYLVKRTGEKVFLECVQDMDHENMFWYRQDPGLGLRLIYFSYDVKMKEKGDIPEGYSVSREKKERFSLILESASTNQTSMYLCASSLIGDRAGEQYFGPGTRLTVT.

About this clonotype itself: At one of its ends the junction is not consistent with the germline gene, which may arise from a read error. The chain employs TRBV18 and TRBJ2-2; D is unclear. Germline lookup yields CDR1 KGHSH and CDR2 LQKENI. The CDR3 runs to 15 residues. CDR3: CASPPPYSNTGELFF. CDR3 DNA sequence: TGTGCCAGCCCACCACCGTACTCGAACACCGGGGAGCTGTTTTTT.

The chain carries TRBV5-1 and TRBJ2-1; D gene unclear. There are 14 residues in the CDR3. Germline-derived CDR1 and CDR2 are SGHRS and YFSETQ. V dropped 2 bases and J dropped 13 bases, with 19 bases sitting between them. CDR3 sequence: CASSLDLTETLQFF. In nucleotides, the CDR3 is TGCGCCAGCAGCTTAGATTTGACCGAGACCTTACAGTTCTTC.

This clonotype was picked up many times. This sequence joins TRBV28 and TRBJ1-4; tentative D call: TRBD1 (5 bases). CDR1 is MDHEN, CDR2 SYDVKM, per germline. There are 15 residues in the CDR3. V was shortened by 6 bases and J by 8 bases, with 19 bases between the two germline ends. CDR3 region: CASSVPTQGREKLFF. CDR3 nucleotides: TGTGCCAGCAGCGTTCCCACGCAGGGAAGGGAAAAACTGTTTTTT.

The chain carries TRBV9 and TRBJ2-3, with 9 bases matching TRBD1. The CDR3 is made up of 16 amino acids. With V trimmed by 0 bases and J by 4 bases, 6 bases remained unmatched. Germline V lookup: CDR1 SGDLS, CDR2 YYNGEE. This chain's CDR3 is CASSVGGGQGADTQYF. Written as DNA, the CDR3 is TGTGCCAGCAGCGTAGGAGGGGGACAGGGCGCAGATACGCAGTATTTT. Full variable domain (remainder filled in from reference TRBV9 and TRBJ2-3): DSGVTQTPKHLITATGQRVTLRCSPRSGDLSVYWYQQSLDQGLQFLIQYYNGEERAKGNILERFSAQQFPDLHSELNLSSLELGDSALYFCASSVGGGQGADTQYFGPGTRLTVL.

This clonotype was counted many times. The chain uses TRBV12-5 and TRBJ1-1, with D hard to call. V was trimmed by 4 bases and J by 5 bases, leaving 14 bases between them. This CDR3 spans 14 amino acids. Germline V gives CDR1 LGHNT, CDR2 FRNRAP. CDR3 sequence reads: CASGSSGKGTEAFF. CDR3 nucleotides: TGTGCTAGTGGTTCCAGCGGGAAAGGAACTGAAGCTTTCTTT.

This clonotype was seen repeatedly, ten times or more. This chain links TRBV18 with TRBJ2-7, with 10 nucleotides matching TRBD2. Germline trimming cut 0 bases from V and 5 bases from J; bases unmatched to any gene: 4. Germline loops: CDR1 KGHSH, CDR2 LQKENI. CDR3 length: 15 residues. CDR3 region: CASSPPSGRAHEQYF. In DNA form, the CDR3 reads TGTGCCAGCTCACCACCGAGCGGGAGGGCCCACGAGCAGTACTTC.

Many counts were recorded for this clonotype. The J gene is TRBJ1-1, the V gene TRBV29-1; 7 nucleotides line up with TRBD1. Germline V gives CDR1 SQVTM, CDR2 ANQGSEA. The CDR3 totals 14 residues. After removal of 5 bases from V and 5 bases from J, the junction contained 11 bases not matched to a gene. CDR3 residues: CSVQGQTRETEAFF. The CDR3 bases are TGCAGCGTTCAGGGACAGACGAGGGAGACTGAAGCTTTCTTT.

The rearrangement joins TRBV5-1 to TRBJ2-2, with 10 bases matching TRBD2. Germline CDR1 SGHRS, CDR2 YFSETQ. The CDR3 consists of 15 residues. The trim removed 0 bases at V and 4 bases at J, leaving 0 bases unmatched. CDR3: CASSLASGSTGELFF. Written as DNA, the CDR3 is TGCGCCAGCAGCTTGGCTAGCGGGAGCACCGGGGAGCTGTTTTTT.

CDR3 coding DNA: TGTGCCAGCAGTTCCCTCGGTTTGGGTCACTATGGCTACACCTTC. This sequence encodes CASSSLGLGHYGYTF. The V gene is TRBV28, the J gene TRBJ1-2; no clear D gene. Trimming took off 4 bases at V and 3 bases at J, with 15 bases between the two ends. The CDR3 extends over 15 amino acids. From germline, CDR1 is MDHEN and CDR2 SYDVKM.

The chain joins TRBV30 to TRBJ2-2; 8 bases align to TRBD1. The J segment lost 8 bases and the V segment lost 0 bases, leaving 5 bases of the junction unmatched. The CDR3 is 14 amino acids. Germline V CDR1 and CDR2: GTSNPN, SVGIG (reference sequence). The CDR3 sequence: CAWSVRGLGGELFF. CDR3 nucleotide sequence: TGTGCCTGGAGTGTCAGGGGGCTAGGGGGGGAGCTGTTTTTT.

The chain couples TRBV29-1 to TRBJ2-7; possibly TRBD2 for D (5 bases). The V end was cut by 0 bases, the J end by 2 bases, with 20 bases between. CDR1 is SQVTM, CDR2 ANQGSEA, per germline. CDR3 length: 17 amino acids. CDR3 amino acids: CSVEDSAGPRRTYEQYF. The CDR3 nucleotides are TGCAGCGTTGAAGATTCGGCAGGTCCACGGAGGACCTACGAGCAGTACTTC.

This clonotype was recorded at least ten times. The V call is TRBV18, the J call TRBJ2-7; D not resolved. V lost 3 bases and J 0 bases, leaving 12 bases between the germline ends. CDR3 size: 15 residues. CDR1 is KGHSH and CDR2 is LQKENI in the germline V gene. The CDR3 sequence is CASSPGAESSYEQYF. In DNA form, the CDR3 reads TGTGCCAGCTCACCGGGTGCGGAGAGCTCCTACGAGCAGTACTTC.

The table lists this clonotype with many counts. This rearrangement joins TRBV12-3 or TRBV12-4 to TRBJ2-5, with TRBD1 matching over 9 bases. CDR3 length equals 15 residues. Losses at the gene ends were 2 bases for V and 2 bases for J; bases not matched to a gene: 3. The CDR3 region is CASSLNGQGQETQYF. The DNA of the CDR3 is TGTGCCAGCAGTTTAAATGGACAGGGGCAAGAGACCCAGTACTTC.

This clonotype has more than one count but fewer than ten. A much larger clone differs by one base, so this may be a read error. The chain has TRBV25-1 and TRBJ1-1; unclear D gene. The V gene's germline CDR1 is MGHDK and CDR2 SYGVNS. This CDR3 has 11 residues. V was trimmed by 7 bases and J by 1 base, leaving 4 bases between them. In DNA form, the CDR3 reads TGTGCCAGCAAACAGAACACTGAAGCTTTCTTT. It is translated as CASKQNTEAFF.

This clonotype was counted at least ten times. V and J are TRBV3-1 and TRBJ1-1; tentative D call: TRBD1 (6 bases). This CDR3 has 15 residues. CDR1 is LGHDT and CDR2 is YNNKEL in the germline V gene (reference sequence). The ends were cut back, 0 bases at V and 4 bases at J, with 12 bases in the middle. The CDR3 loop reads CASSQEGAYPTEAFF. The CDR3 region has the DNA TGTGCCAGCAGCCAAGAGGGGGCTTACCCCACTGAAGCTTTCTTT.

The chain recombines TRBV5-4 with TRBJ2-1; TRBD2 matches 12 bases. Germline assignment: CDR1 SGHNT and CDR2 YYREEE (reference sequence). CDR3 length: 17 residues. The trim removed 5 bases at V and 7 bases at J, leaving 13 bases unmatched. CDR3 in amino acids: CASRHDPGLAGPNEQFF. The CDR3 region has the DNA TGTGCCAGCAGACACGACCCGGGACTAGCGGGCCCAAATGAGCAGTTCTTC.

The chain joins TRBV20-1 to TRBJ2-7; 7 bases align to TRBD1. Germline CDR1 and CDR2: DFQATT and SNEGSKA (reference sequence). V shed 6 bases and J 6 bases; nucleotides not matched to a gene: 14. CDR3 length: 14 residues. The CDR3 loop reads CSADRDARKAEQYF. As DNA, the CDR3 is TGCAGTGCCGACAGGGATGCCCGGAAGGCCGAGCAGTACTTC.

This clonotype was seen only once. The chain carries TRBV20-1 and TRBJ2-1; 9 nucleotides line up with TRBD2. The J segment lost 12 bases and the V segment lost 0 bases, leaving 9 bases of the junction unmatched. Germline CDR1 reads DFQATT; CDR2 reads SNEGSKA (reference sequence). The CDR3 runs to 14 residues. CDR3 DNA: TGCAGTGCTAGAGATGCTAGCGGGGCCCCGGCGCAGTTCTTC. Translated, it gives CSARDASGAPAQFF.